This is a list of T cell receptor beta chains from one sample in a study of cytotoxic CD8 clonotypes in ibrutinib-treated CLL. Libraries were prepared by immunoSEQ multiplex PCR; TCRdb keeps only in-frame clonotypes and omits some of them. This sample carries fewer than 150,000 clones, around 84% of them seen once, and the ten largest clones take 3% to 4%. The material was PBMCs, obtained after 24 months of ibrutinib treatment. The receptor source for this set is a human donor with chronic lymphocytic leukemia. Each CDR3 is given with its conserved first and last residue. A D gene is named only where the DNA matches it firmly. Not all rows give a size; the values are once, few, many and, for expanded clones, a class.

j_gene,abundance,d_gene,v_gene,CDR3nt,CDR3aa
TRBJ1-2,medium-sized,.,TRBV19,TGTGCCAGTAGTCCCGGGGGGATAACGAATGGCTACACCTTC,CASSPGGITNGYTF
TRBJ1-1,.,.,TRBV7-9,TGTGCCAGCAGCTCGACAACTGAAGCTTTCTTT,CASSSTTEAFF
TRBJ1-2,few,.,TRBV27,TGTGCCAGCCGCCCCCGCGGGTCAACCTATGGCTACACCTTC,CASRPRGSTYGYTF
TRBJ1-3,.,.,TRBV30,TGTGCCTGGAGTCCCATTAGCTCTGGAAACACCATATATTTT,CAWSPISSGNTIYF
TRBJ1-1,.,.,TRBV18,TGTGCCAGCTCACCCGAGGGGCCTGAAGCTTTCTTT,CASSPEGPEAFF
TRBJ2-7,.,TRBD1,TRBV6-1,TGTGCCAGCAGTTCCGGGACAGGGGGCGGTGGCGAGCAGTACTTC,CASSSGTGGGGEQYF
TRBJ1-1,once,TRBD1,TRBV11-3,TGTGCCAGCAGCTTAGATCCGGGACAGACCACTGAAGCTTTCTTT,CASSLDPGQTTEAFF
TRBJ1-6,.,.,TRBV9,TGTGCCAGCAGCGTACTCTTTGATAATTCACCCCTCCACTTT,CASSVLFDNSPLHF
TRBJ1-1,few,TRBD1,TRBV10-2,TGCGCCAGCAGTAGGACAGGGAGGAGGACTGAAGCTTTCTTT,CASSRTGRRTEAFF
TRBJ1-2,.,TRBD1,TRBV7-2,TGTGCCAGCAGCGTGCAGGGGGATGGCTACACCTTC,CASSVQGDGYTF
TRBJ1-2,.,.,TRBV18,TGTGCCAGCTCATCCATGGACGGGGGGGACTATGGCTACACCTTC,CASSSMDGGDYGYTF
TRBJ2-1,.,TRBD1,TRBV18,TGTGCCAGCTCCCCCGGACAGGGGTCCTACAATGAGCAGTTCTTC,CASSPGQGSYNEQFF
TRBJ2-5,.,.,TRBV2,TGTGCCAGCAGTGATCTAGGGACTGGCCAAGAGACCCAGTACTTC,CASSDLGTGQETQYF
TRBJ2-2,.,.,TRBV30,TGTGCCTGGAAGGTTCAGAACACCGGGGAGCTGTTTTTT,CAWKVQNTGELFF
TRBJ2-1,.,TRBD1,TRBV18,TGTGCCAGCTCACGCGGGACAGGGGACTACAATGAGCAGTTCTTC,CASSRGTGDYNEQFF
TRBJ1-1,.,TRBD1,TRBV7-3,TGTGCCAGCAGCCCACAGGGGGCGAACACTGAAGCTTTCTTT,CASSPQGANTEAFF
TRBJ2-7,once,.,TRBV5-4,TGTGCCAGCAGCCCACAAGGAGGAGGAAGCTCCTACGAGCAGTACTTC,CASSPQGGGSSYEQYF
TRBJ2-5,.,.,TRBV19,TGTGCCAGTAGTGCTGGGGGAGCCGGCGGAGAGACCCAGTACTTC,CASSAGGAGGETQYF